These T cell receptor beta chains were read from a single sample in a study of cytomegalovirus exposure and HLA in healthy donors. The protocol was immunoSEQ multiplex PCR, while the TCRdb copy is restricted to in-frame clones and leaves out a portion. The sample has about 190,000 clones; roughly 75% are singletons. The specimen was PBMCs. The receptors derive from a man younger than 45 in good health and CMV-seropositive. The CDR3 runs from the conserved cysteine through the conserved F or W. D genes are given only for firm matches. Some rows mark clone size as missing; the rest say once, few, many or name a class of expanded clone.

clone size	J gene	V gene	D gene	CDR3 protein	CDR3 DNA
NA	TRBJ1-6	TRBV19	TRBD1	CASQIRGQGSSPLHF	TGTGCCAGCCAGATACGGGGACAGGGTAGTTCACCCCTCCACTTT
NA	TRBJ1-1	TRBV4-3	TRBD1	CASSQGSGRGRRTEAFF	TGCGCCAGCAGCCAAGGATCGGGCAGGGGGCGCAGAACTGAAGCTTTCTTT
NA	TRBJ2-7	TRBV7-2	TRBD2	CASSSSTSGSSYEQYF	TGTGCCAGCAGCTCCTCTACTAGCGGGAGCTCCTACGAGCAGTACTTC
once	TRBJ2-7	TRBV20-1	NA	CSATGTYEQYF	TGCAGTGCCACAGGGACCTACGAGCAGTACTTC
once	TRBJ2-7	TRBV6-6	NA	CASSYSGVDYEQYF	TGTGCCAGCAGTTACTCGGGAGTCGACTACGAGCAGTACTTC
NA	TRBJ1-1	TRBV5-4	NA	CASSSLMGSNTEAFF	TGTGCCAGCAGCTCCCTCATGGGCTCGAACACTGAAGCTTTCTTT
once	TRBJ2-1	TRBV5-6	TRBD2	CASSLPGRSHEQLF	TGTGCCAGCAGCTTGCCCGGGAGGTCTCATGAGCAGCTCTTC
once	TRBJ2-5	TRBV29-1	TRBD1	CSVCRGLVETQYF	TGCAGCGTTTGCAGGGGGCTGGTGGAGACCCAGTACTTC
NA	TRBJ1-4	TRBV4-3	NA	CASSQDLGPNEKLFF	TGCGCCAGCAGCCAAGATTTGGGGCCTAATGAAAAACTGTTTTTT
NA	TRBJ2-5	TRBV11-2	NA	CASSFSPGMETQYF	TGTGCCAGCAGCTTCTCCCCCGGGATGGAGACCCAGTACTTC
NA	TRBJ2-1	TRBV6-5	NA	CASRTTGNEQFF	TGTGCCAGCCGAACCACGGGCAATGAGCAGTTCTTC
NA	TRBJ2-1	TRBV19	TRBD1	CASSTYRGLIYNEQFF	TGTGCCAGTAGTACCTACAGGGGGCTAATTTACAATGAGCAGTTCTTC
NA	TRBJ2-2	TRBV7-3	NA	CASSRGSGELFF	TGTGCCAGCAGTAGGGGAAGTGGGGAGCTGTTTTTT
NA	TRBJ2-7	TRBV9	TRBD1	CASSPTQGAHYEQYF	TGTGCCAGCAGCCCTACACAGGGGGCCCACTACGAGCAGTACTTC
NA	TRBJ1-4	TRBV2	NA	CASIPTPGQGNEKLFF	TGTGCCAGCATCCCCACCCCAGGGCAGGGGAATGAAAAACTGTTTTTT
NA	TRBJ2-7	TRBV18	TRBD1	CASSLDQGDLDRPYF	TGTGCCAGCTCATTAGATCAGGGGGATCTGGACAGGCCGTACTTC
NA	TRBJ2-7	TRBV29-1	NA	CSVEDGESSYEQYF	TGCAGCGTTGAAGATGGGGAGAGCTCCTACGAGCAGTACTTC
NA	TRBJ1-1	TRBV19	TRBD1	CASKGQGFTEAFF	TGTGCCAGTAAGGGACAGGGCTTCACTGAAGCTTTCTTT
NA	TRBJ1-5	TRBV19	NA	CASSPPPPVNNQPQHF	TGTGCCAGTAGCCCCCCTCCCCCAGTGAACAATCAGCCCCAGCATTTT
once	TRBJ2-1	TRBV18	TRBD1	CASSGQGYEQFF	TGTGCCAGCTCAGGACAGGGCTATGAGCAGTTCTTC
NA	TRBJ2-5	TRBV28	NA	CASSFAETQYF	TGTGCCAGCAGTTTCGCGGAGACCCAGTACTTC
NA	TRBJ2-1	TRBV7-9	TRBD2	CASSSQGGSSYNEQFF	TGTGCCAGCAGCTCACAAGGCGGGAGTTCTTACAATGAGCAGTTCTTC
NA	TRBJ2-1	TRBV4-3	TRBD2	CASSPLTSGEGSYNEQFF	TGCGCCAGCAGCCCCCTGACTAGCGGAGAGGGCTCCTACAATGAGCAGTTCTTC
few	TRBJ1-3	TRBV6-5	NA	CASSYGPDSGGNTIYF	TGTGCCAGCAGTTATGGACCGGACAGCGGTGGAAACACCATATATTTT
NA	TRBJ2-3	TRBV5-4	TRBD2	CASKTSGRTDTQYF	TGTGCCAGCAAGACTAGCGGGAGAACAGATACGCAGTATTTT
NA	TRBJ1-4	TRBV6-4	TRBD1	CASSGQPNEKLFF	TGTGCCAGCTCGGGACAGCCTAATGAAAAACTGTTTTTT
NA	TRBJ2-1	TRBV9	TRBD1	CASGTENSYNEQFF	TGTGCCAGCGGGACAGAGAACTCCTACAATGAGCAGTTCTTC
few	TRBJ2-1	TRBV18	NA	CASSPIEASRYNEQFF	TGTGCCAGCTCACCAATTGAAGCGTCTCGATACAATGAGCAGTTCTTC
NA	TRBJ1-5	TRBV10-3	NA	CAISESRGINQPQHF	TGTGCCATCAGTGAGTCAAGGGGAATCAATCAGCCCCAGCATTTT
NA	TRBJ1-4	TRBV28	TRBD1	CASSSGTVPEKLFF	TGTGCCAGCAGTTCAGGGACAGTCCCTGAAAAACTGTTTTTT
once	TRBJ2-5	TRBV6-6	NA	CAAALQETQYF	TGTGCAGCGGCATTGCAAGAGACCCAGTACTTC
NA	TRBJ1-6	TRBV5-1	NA	CASKTWEFNSPLHF	TGCGCCAGCAAAACCTGGGAGTTTAATTCACCCCTCCACTTT
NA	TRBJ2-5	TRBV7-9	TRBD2	CASSPYGGAEETQYF	TGTGCCAGCAGCCCTTACGGGGGGGCGGAGGAGACCCAGTACTTC
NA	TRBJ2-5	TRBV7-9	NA	CASSPPGAQYF	TGTGCCAGCAGCCCTCCGGGGGCCCAGTACTTC
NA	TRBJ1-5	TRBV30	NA	CAWGTSQPQHF	TGTGCCTGGGGGACATCCCAGCCCCAGCATTTT